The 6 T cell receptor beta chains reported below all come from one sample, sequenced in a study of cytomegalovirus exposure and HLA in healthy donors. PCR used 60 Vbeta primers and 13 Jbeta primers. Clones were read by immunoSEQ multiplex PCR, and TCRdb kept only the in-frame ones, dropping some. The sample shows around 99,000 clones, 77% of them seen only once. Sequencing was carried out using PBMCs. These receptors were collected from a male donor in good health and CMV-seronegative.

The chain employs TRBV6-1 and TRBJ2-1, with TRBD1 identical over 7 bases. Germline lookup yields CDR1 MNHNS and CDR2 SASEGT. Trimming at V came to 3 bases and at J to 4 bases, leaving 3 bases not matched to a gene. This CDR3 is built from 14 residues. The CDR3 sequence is CASSDRGMYNEQFF. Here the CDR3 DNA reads TGTGCCAGCAGTGACAGGGGGATGTACAATGAGCAGTTCTTC.

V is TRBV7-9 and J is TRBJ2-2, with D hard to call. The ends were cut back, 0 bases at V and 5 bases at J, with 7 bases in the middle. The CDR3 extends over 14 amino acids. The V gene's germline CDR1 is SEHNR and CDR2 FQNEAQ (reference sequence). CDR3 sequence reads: CASSLAPSTGELFF. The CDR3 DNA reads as TGTGCCAGCAGCTTAGCCCCGAGTACCGGGGAGCTGTTTTTT.

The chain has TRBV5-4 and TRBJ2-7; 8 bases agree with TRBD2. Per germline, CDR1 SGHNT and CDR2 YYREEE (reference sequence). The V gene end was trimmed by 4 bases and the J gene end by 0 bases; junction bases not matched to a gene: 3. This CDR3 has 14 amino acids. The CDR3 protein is CASSRLANSYEQYF. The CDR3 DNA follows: TGTGCCAGCAGCCGACTAGCGAACTCCTACGAGCAGTACTTC. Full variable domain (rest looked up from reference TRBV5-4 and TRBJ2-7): ETGVTQSPTHLIKTRGQQVTLRCSSQSGHNTVSWYQQALGQGPQFIFQYYREEENGRGNFPPRFSGLQFPNYSSELNVNALELDDSALYLCASSRLANSYEQYFGPGTRLTVT.

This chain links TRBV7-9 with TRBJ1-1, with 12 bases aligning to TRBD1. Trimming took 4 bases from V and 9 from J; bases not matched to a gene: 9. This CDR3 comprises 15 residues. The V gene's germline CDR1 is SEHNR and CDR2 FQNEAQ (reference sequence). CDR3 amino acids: CASSSGGTGGTKAFF. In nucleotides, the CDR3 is TGTGCCAGCAGCTCGGGAGGGACAGGGGGCACAAAAGCTTTCTTT.

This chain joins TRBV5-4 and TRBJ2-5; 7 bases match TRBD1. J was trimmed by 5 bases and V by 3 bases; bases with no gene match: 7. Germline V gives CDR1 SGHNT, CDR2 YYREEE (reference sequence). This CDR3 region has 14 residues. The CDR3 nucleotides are TGTGCCAGCAGCTGGGTGGACAGGTCCGAGACCCAGTACTTC. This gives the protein CASSWVDRSETQYF.

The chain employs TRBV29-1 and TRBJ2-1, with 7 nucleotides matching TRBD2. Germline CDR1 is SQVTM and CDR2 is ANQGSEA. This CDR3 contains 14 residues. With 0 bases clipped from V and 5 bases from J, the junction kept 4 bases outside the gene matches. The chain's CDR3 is CSVEDRGVDNEQFF. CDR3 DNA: TGCAGCGTTGAAGATCGGGGGGTGGACAATGAGCAGTTCTTC.